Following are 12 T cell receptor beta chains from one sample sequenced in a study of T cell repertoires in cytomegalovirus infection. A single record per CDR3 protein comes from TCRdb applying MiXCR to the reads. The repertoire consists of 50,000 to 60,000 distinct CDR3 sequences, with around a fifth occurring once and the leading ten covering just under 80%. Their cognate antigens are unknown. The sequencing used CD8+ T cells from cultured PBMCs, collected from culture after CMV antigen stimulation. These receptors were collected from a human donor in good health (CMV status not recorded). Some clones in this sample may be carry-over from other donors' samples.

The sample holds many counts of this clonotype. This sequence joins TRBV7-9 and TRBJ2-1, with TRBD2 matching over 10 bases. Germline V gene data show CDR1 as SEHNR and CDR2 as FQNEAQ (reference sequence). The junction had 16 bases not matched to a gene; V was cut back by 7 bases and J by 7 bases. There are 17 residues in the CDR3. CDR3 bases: TGTGCCAGCACCCTACCATCCGGGGCTAGCGGGGGTAATGAGCAGTTCTTC. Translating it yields CASTLPSGASGGNEQFF.

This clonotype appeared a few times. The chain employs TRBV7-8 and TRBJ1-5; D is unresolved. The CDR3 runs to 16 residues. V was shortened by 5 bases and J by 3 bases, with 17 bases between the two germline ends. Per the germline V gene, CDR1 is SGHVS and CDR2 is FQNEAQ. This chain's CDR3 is CASSPAGEVLNQPQHF. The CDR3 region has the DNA TGTGCCAGCAGCCCGGCCGGGGAGGTCCTCAATCAGCCCCAGCATTTT.

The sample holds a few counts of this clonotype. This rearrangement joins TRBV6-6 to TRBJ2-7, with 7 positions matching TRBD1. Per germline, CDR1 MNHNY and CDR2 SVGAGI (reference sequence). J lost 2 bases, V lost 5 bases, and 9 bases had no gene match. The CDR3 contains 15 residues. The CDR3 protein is CASSGPGQRTYEQYF. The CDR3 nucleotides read TGTGCCAGCAGTGGACCGGGACAGAGAACCTACGAGCAGTACTTC.

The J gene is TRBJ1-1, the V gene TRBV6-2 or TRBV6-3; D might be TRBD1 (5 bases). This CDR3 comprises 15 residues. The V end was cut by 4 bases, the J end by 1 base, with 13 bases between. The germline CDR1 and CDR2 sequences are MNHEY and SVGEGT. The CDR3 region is CASSFRRQRNTEAFF. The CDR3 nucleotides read TGTGCCAGCAGTTTCCGCCGACAGAGGAACACTGAAGCTTTCTTT.

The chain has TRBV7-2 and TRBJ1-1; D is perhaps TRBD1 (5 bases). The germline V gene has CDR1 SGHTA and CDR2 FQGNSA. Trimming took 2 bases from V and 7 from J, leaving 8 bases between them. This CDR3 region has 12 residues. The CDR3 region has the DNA TGTGCCAGCAGCTTAATGGGGGATGAAGCTTTCTTT. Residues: CASSLMGDEAFF.

The CDR3 DNA follows: TGTGCCAGCAGTGCAAGACAGGGGACAAACATTCAGTACTTC. It codes for CASSARQGTNIQYF. V gene TRBV6-1 combines with J gene TRBJ2-4, with 8 positions matching TRBD1. With V trimmed by 4 bases and J by 6 bases, 5 bases remained unmatched. The germline V gene has CDR1 MNHNS and CDR2 SASEGT. This CDR3 contains 14 residues.

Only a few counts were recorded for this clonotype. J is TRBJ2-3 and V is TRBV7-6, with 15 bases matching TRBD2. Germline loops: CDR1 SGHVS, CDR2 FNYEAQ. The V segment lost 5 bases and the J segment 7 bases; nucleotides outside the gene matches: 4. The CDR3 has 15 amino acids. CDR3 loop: CASSRTSGGAHTQYF. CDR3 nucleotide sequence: TGTGCCAGCAGCCGGACTAGCGGGGGGGCCCATACGCAGTATTTT.

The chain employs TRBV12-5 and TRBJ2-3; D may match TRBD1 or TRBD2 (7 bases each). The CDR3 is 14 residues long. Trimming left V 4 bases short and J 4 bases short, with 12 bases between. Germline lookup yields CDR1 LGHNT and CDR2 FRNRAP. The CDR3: CASGSGRGPDTQYF. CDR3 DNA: TGTGCTAGTGGTTCAGGGAGGGGGCCAGATACGCAGTATTTT.

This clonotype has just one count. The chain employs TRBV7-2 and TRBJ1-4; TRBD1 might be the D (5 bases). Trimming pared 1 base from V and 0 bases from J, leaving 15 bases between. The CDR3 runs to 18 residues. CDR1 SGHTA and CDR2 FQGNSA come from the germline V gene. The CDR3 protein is CASSLVGTALPTNEKLFF. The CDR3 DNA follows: TGTGCCAGCAGCTTAGTGGGGACGGCTCTCCCAACTAATGAAAAACTGTTTTTT. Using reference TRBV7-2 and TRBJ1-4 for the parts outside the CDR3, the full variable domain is GAGVSQSPSNKVTEKGKDVELRCDPISGHTALYWYRQSLGQGLEFLIYFQGNSAPDKSGLPSDRFSAERTGGSVSTLTIQRTQQEDSAVYLCASSLVGTALPTNEKLFFGSGTQLSVL.

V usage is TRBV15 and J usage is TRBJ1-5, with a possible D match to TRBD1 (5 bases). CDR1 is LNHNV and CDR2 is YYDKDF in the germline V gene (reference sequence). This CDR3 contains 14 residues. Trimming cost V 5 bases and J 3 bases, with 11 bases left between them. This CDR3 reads CATSFRGLNQPQHF. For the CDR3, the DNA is TGTGCCACCAGCTTCCGGGGCCTCAATCAGCCCCAGCATTTT.

CDR3 sequence (DNA): TGTGCCAGCAGTTACTCGCAGGACAGAACCTACGAGCAGTACTTC. Translation: CASSYSQDRTYEQYF. The chain uses TRBV6-6 and TRBJ2-7; D is possibly TRBD1 (6 bases). Germline V gene lookup returns CDR1 MNHNY and CDR2 SVGAGI (reference sequence). The ends were cut back, 0 bases at V and 2 bases at J, with 11 bases in the middle. The CDR3 contains 15 residues.

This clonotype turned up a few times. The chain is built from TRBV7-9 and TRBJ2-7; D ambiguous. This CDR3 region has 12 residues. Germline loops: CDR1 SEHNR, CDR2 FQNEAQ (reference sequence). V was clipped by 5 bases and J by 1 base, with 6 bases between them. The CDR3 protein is CASSLESYEQYF. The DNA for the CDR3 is TGTGCCAGCAGCCTAGAGTCCTACGAGCAGTACTTC.